This T cell receptor beta chain is from a study of blood T cell repertoires in COVID-19. Study as a whole: COVID-19 samples collected from the United States, Italy and Spain covered acute and convalescent phases. PBMCs, B-cell-depleted T cells, or T cells provided the cDNA or gDNA that made up the material.

The ends were cut back, 0 bases at V and 4 bases at J, with 12 bases in the middle. The CDR3 has 15 residues. Germline-derived CDR1 and CDR2 are MNHEY and SMNVEV (reference sequence). Study processing details: How many nucleated cells were present was estimated from reference gene primer amplification. Repertoires were generated with immunoSEQ multiplex PCR, while TCRdb's copy carries only in-frame clones and drops some. Clonal size and the V and J genes are those of that table, whereas D and trimming came from the DNA. The sample lists approximately 190,000 clones, 87% occurring once. The genes are TRBV27 and TRBJ1-2; tentatively, D is TRBD1 (6 bases). This receptor was taken from a man aged 55 to 69 with active or convalescent COVID-19. The specimen was peripheral blood. DNA of the CDR3: TGTGCCAGCAGTTTATCGTTACAGGGAATCTATGGCTACACCTTC. Its protein is CASSLSLQGIYGYTF.